Presented here are 29 T cell receptor beta chains from one specimen sequenced in a study of human T cells and chemical hapten exposure. Noted time point: pre-sensitization, week 0. As to treatment: therapeutic diphenylcyclopropenone sensitization with weekly scalp DPC. TCRdb processed the RACE reads anew with MiXCR; each CDR3 protein has one entry. The sample lists 280,000 or so distinct CDR3 sequences; around 7.3% were seen once. Sample: whole blood, taken in connection with sensitization to the hapten diphenylcyclopropenone (DPC). These receptors were obtained from a man between 18 and 29 years old with alopecia areata. Some clones in this sample may be carry-over from other donors' samples.

The rearrangement links TRBV6-2 or TRBV6-3 to TRBJ2-2, with D uncertain. This CDR3 has 15 residues. Trimming removed 2 bases at V and 5 bases at J, with 12 bases between. The germline V gene encodes CDR1 MNHEY and CDR2 SVGEGT. CDR3 loop: CASSYEFPPTGELFF. In nucleotides, the CDR3 is TGTGCCAGCAGTTACGAATTCCCCCCTACCGGGGAGCTGTTTTTT.

This clonotype has just a few counts. The chain couples TRBV11-2 to TRBJ2-2; 8 bases align to TRBD1. The germline V gene encodes CDR1 SGHAT and CDR2 FQNNGV. The CDR3 contains 16 residues. Losses at the gene ends were 4 bases for V and 4 bases for J; bases not matched to a gene: 8. CDR3 DNA sequence: TGTGCCAGCAGCTGGGACAGGCCCTCAGGCACCGGGGAGCTGTTTTTT. As protein: CASSWDRPSGTGELFF.

This clonotype was found a few times. In DNA form, the CDR3 reads TGCAGTGCTAGATACTCAGGGCCAGATACGCAGTATTTT. Protein: CSARYSGPDTQYF. The chain has TRBV20-1 and TRBJ2-3; weak D call: TRBD1 (5 bases). Per the germline V gene, CDR1 is DFQATT and CDR2 is SNEGSKA (reference sequence). This CDR3 comprises 13 residues. Trimming shortened V by 2 bases and J by 4 bases, and 10 bases separated the two germline ends.

A few counts support this clonotype. The V gene is TRBV28, the J gene TRBJ2-7; D gene unclear. V lost 2 bases and J 6 bases, leaving 8 bases between the germline ends. The CDR3 loop spans 12 amino acids. Germline CDR1 reads MDHEN; CDR2 reads SYDVKM. The CDR3 region has the DNA TGTGCCAGCAGTTTACTCGAGGCCGAGCAGTACTTC. It codes for CASSLLEAEQYF.

The chain couples TRBV4-3 to TRBJ2-3, with D maybe TRBD2 (5 bases). The CDR3 is 16 amino acids. Deletions cut 3 bases from V and 5 bases from J, with 18 bases between. The germline CDR1 and CDR2 sequences are LGHNA and YSLEER. CDR3 nucleotides: TGCGCCAGCAGCCAGGGGAGTCGGCCCAGCGGAGATACGCAGTATTTT. Encoded protein: CASSQGSRPSGDTQYF.

The chain couples TRBV24-1 to TRBJ2-2; weak D call: TRBD2 (5 bases). Germline V gene sequence: CDR1 KGHDR, CDR2 SFDVKD. V lost 5 bases, J lost 5 bases, and 14 bases lay in between. The CDR3 has 15 residues. The CDR3 is CATSGEGMGTGELFF. As DNA, the CDR3 is TGTGCCACCAGTGGAGAGGGAATGGGTACCGGGGAGCTGTTTTTT.

In this sample, this clonotype turned up a few times. The chain employs TRBV7-9 and TRBJ1-1, with 7 bases matching TRBD1. Germline-derived CDR1 and CDR2 are SEHNR and FQNEAQ (reference sequence). V was clipped by 3 bases and J by 8 bases; unmatched bases: 6. CDR3 size: 13 residues. CDR3 residues: CASSFDRVSEAFF. The DNA for the CDR3 is TGTGCCAGCAGCTTTGACAGGGTCTCCGAAGCTTTCTTT.

The chain is built from TRBV7-2 and TRBJ2-5; D not certain. The CDR3 has 13 amino acids. V lost 3 bases and J 5 bases, leaving 10 bases between the germline ends. Germline CDR1 is SGHTA and CDR2 is FQGNSA. CDR3 residues: CASSFSIGETQYF. The CDR3, as DNA: TGTGCCAGCAGCTTTTCAATCGGGGAGACCCAGTACTTC.

This clonotype has only a few counts. V gene TRBV3-1 combines with J gene TRBJ2-7, with D uncertain. This CDR3 is built from 11 residues. Germline values: CDR1 LGHDT, CDR2 YNNKEL (reference sequence). V was pared by 1 base and J by 7 bases, with 5 bases between. The CDR3 reads CASSQVREQYF. The CDR3 bases are TGTGCCAGCAGCCAAGTCAGGGAGCAGTACTTC.

This rearrangement joins TRBV14 to TRBJ2-4, with 8 nucleotides matching TRBD1. With V trimmed by 1 base and J by 8 bases, 7 bases remained unmatched. This CDR3 contains 15 residues. Germline V gene sequence: CDR1 SGHDN, CDR2 FVKESK. The CDR3 bases are TGTGCCAGCAGCCAAGGAGACAGGGGTATCGACATTCAGTACTTC. Amino acid sequence: CASSQGDRGIDIQYF. Based on the CDR3 plus reference TRBV14 and TRBJ2-4, the full variable domain is EAGVTQFPSHSVIEKGQTVTLRCDPISGHDNLYWYRRVMGKEIKFLLHFVKESKQDESGMPNNRFLAERTGGTYSTLKVQPAELEDSGVYFCASSQGDRGIDIQYFGAGTRLSVL.

The V call is TRBV7-9, the J call TRBJ2-7; D call uncertain. The CDR3 extends over 12 amino acids. CDR1 is SEHNR and CDR2 is FQNEAQ in the germline V gene (reference sequence). V was clipped by 10 bases and J by 3 bases, with 13 bases between them. The CDR3 here is CATEGPFYEQYF. Written as DNA, the CDR3 is TGTGCCACCGAAGGTCCTTTCTACGAGCAGTACTTC. The full variable domain, in which reference TRBV7-9 and TRBJ2-7 provide the parts outside the CDR3, is DTGVSQNPRHKITKRGQNVTFRCDPISEHNRLYWYRQTLGQGPEFLTYFQNEAQLEKSRLLSDRFSAERPKGSFSTLEIQRTEQGDSAMYLCATEGPFYEQYFGPGTRLTVT.

This clonotype was observed many times. The chain links TRBV4-3 to TRBJ1-1; D is ambiguous. The CDR3 is made up of 14 amino acids. Germline CDR1 LGHNA, CDR2 YSLEER. V lost 2 bases and J lost 2, with 9 bases in between. CDR3 sequence (DNA): TGCGCCAGCAGCCAACCGGATTCAAACACTGAAGCTTTCTTT. This translates into CASSQPDSNTEAFF.

V gene TRBV4-3 combines with J gene TRBJ1-2, with D possibly being TRBD1 (6 bases). The CDR3 length is 14 residues. Germline assignment: CDR1 LGHNA and CDR2 YSLEER. The germline V and J ends were trimmed by 0 bases and 7 bases, with 12 bases remaining between them. The CDR3 protein is CASSQEGAGVGYTF. The CDR3 nucleotides read TGCGCCAGCAGCCAAGAAGGGGCAGGGGTTGGCTACACCTTC.

This chain links TRBV28 with TRBJ2-7, with 12 bases aligning to TRBD2. The V gene end was trimmed by 3 bases and the J gene end by 7 bases; junction bases not matched to a gene: 7. The CDR3 is made up of 15 amino acids. CDR1 and CDR2 from the germline V gene are MDHEN and SYDVKM. The CDR3 DNA sequence: TGTGCCAGCAGTTTCAAACTAGCGGGGGGTGGAGAGCAGTACTTC. It is translated as CASSFKLAGGGEQYF. The variable domain in full, with the rest retrieved from reference TRBV28 and TRBJ2-7, is DVKVTQSSRYLVKRTGEKVFLECVQDMDHENMFWYRQDPGLGLRLIYFSYDVKMKEKGDIPEGYSVSREKKERFSLILESASTNQTSMYLCASSFKLAGGGEQYFGPGTRLTVT.

V is TRBV29-1 and J is TRBJ2-7; possibly TRBD1 for D (8 bases). Trimming removed 7 bases from V and 4 bases from J, with 17 bases in between. The germline V gene encodes CDR1 SQVTM and CDR2 ANQGSEA. There are 13 residues in the CDR3. The CDR3 DNA sequence: TGCAGCGCGAGACAGGGGAGGGGATACGAGCAGTACTTC. Its translation: CSARQGRGYEQYF.

This clonotype was recorded at least ten times. The chain recombines TRBV7-3 with TRBJ2-5, with D possibly TRBD1 on 5 matching bases. This CDR3 spans 16 amino acids. The V gene's germline CDR1 is SGHTA and CDR2 FQGTGA. V lost 1 base, J lost 5 bases, and 17 bases lay in between. Here the CDR3 reads CASSLSPLGVRETQYF. The CDR3 nucleotides are TGTGCCAGCAGCTTAAGTCCCTTAGGGGTTCGGGAGACCCAGTACTTC.

This clonotype was seen at least ten times. The rearrangement joins TRBV7-3 to TRBJ2-1; the D gene is possibly TRBD2 (7 bases). This CDR3 spans 16 amino acids. Germline-derived CDR1 and CDR2 are SGHTA and FQGTGA. Trimming stripped 5 bases from V and 8 bases from J, with 22 bases between. This chain's CDR3 is CASSPIRGGPPYEQFF. The CDR3 bases are TGTGCCAGCAGCCCAATTCGCGGGGGCCCCCCGTATGAGCAGTTCTTC.

This chain links TRBV20-1 with TRBJ2-7; D is undetermined. Per the germline V gene, CDR1 is DFQATT and CDR2 is SNEGSKA (reference sequence). The CDR3 is 13 residues long. V was shortened by 1 base and J by 1 base, with 8 bases between the two germline ends. The CDR3 spells CSARVSFSYEQYF. The CDR3 DNA sequence: TGCAGTGCTAGAGTTAGTTTTTCCTACGAGCAGTACTTC.

This clonotype has a count of ten or more. V gene TRBV7-3 combines with J gene TRBJ2-3; 7 nucleotides agree with TRBD1. Germline V CDR1 and CDR2: SGHTA, FQGTGA. This CDR3 is built from 17 residues. The J segment lost 3 bases and the V segment lost 2 bases, leaving 11 bases of the junction unmatched. CDR3: CASSLGIFQGETDTQYF. The DNA of the CDR3 is TGTGCCAGCAGCTTAGGAATATTCCAGGGGGAGACAGATACGCAGTATTTT.

This clonotype turned up a few times. This chain links TRBV12-3 or TRBV12-4 with TRBJ2-5; D not certain. The length of the CDR3 is 14 residues. The V end was cut by 8 bases, the J end by 4 bases, with 17 bases between. In DNA form, the CDR3 reads TGTGCCAGCCCAGCCCCACTTCGGCCAGAGACCCAGTACTTC. Encoded protein: CASPAPLRPETQYF.

The gene calls are TRBV12-3 or TRBV12-4 and TRBJ2-1, with 10 positions matching TRBD1. The junction had 11 bases not matched to a gene; V was cut back by 6 bases and J by 9 bases. The CDR3 covers 15 residues. In nucleotides, the CDR3 is TGTGCCAGCAGGCGTCCCGGGACAGGGGACCCTGAGCAGTTCTTC. Protein: CASRRPGTGDPEQFF.

The table lists this clonotype with many counts. No DNA is shown, since the ends of the CDR3 on it are uncertain; the CDR3 is the one TCRdb lists. The chain recombines TRBV27 with TRBJ2-1. Germline V gene lookup returns CDR1 MNHEY and CDR2 SMNVEV (reference sequence). Ends included, the CDR3 has 13 residues. This chain's CDR3 is CASSSSSYNEQFF.

At least ten counts were recorded for this clonotype. The rearrangement uses TRBV7-2 and TRBJ2-7; possibly TRBD1 or TRBD2 for D (5 bases each). Per the germline V gene, CDR1 is SGHTA and CDR2 is FQGNSA. The ends were cut back, 6 bases at V and 2 bases at J, with 11 bases in the middle. There are 13 residues in the CDR3. CDR3 DNA sequence: TGTGCCAGCAGTCTTTGGGACGCCTACGAGCAGTACGTC. Its protein is CASSLWDAYEQYV.

Details on this clonotype: A junction end diverges from the germline sequence, so it may reflect a read error. V usage is TRBV24-1 and J usage is TRBJ2-7; weak D call: TRBD1 (6 bases). The CDR3 consists of 15 residues. Germline CDR1 reads KGHDR; CDR2 reads SFDVKD. The CDR3 sequence: CATSDPTGSSYERYF. The CDR3 DNA sequence: TGTGCCACCAGTGACCCCACAGGGAGCTCCTACGAGCGGTACTTC.

This clonotype showed up many times. The V call is TRBV25-1, the J call TRBJ2-3, with D maybe TRBD2 (6 bases). V was cut by 2 bases and J by 4 bases, with 19 bases left in between. The CDR3 contains 17 residues. The germline V gene encodes CDR1 MGHDK and CDR2 SYGVNS. In DNA form, the CDR3 reads TGTGCCAGCAGTGAACCCCTGGGGCGGGGAAGTCCAGATACGCAGTATTTT. Encoded protein: CASSEPLGRGSPDTQYF.

In this sample, this clonotype turned up a few times. The chain uses TRBV7-2 and TRBJ2-2; D gene unclear. The CDR3 is 14 amino acids. V was cut by 1 base and J by 6 bases, with 9 bases left in between. From germline, CDR1 is SGHTA and CDR2 FQGNSA. This CDR3 is CASSLDVEAGELFF. As DNA, the CDR3 is TGTGCCAGCAGCTTAGATGTGGAAGCCGGGGAGCTGTTTTTT.

This clonotype was observed a handful of times. This rearrangement joins TRBV20-1 to TRBJ1-6; D is uncertain. Per the germline V gene, CDR1 is DFQATT and CDR2 is SNEGSKA (reference sequence). The germline V and J ends were trimmed by 6 bases and 6 bases, with 15 bases remaining between them. The CDR3 runs to 14 residues. The CDR3 DNA reads TGCAGTGCCTATTTAAGATTGGTTAATTCACCCCTCCACTTT. As protein: CSAYLRLVNSPLHF.

This clonotype was observed at least ten times. This sequence joins TRBV6-5 and TRBJ2-2; D may be TRBD2 (5 bases). Germline CDR1 and CDR2: MNHEY and SVGAGI. Trimming cost V 6 bases and J 5 bases, with 19 bases left between them. There are 16 residues in the CDR3. The CDR3 DNA follows: TGTGCCAGCAGCCCCAGGTCCGGGATTCGAACCGGGGAGCTGTTTTTT. It encodes CASSPRSGIRTGELFF.

V is TRBV28 and J is TRBJ1-1; TRBD1 is a possible D gene (6 bases). V gave up 7 bases and J gave up 11 bases, with 20 bases separating them. This CDR3 spans 13 amino acids. Germline V gene lookup returns CDR1 MDHEN and CDR2 SYDVKM. CDR3 nucleotides: TGTGCCAGCACTCCCTCTGGGGGCAGTCGGGCTTTCTTT. It translates to CASTPSGGSRAFF.